This TCR beta chain stems from a study of personalized T cell therapy for brain tumors (dated by TCRdb to the early 2020s). Turning to the overall study: By uniting sequencing of tumor DNA/RNA and proteomic profiling via mass spectrometry, a proteogenomic approach pinpointed peptides restricted to the tumor.

Ficoll density gradient centrifugation was used to isolate PBMCs, and the adherent monocytes were then differentiated into dendritic cells using IL-4 and GM-CSF. Irradiated peptide-loaded DCs were co-cultured with non-adherent cells at a 1:10 ratio, with fresh peptide-loaded DCs used to restimulate the proliferating cells on day 7. The culture cytokines were IL-6, IL-7, IL-12 and IL-15 for the first stimulation, IL-7 plus IL-2 for the second stimulation, and IL-2 alone for the third stimulation. The expanded cells that were used for TCR sequencing were subjected to cryopreservation. From a lookup of the germline V gene, CDR1 and CDR2 are SNHLY and FYNNEI. V is pruned by 6 bases and J by 3 bases, leaving 22 bases of the junction without a gene match. The CDR3 covers 21 residues, taking in both the cysteine and the phenylalanine. Only the CDR3 DNA stays, 63 bases, in frame from base 1. An RNeasy Mini Kit was used to extract RNA from the peptide-stimulated T cells, and that RNA served as input for TCR beta CDR3 sequencing. The immunoSEQ platform was used to perform TCR Vbeta CDR3 sequencing at survey-level resolution. For the original study's pipeline: The sequence results were analyzed and compiled using immunoSEQ ANALYZER v3.0. TCRdb limited this immuneACCESS table to in-frame rearrangements with V and J called. A share of clones is missing; checked studies link under half to unresolved V genes, and the rest is unexplained. Clone size and the V and J calls come from that table; the DNA yielded D and trimming. The sample records 1,500 to 2,000 clones, around 21% of which are singletons. In total, the top ten clones hold just under 45% of the sample.

A few counts support this clone. Its antigen is unknown. No base quality information exists; no much larger clone differs at one position. Sequenced input: a T cell product expanded with peptides in culture. The chain was built from TRBV2 and TRBJ2-2, and 10 bases in between align with TRBD2. The source is a human donor with medulloblastoma. The CDR3: CASRGVVRGAGGPSYTGELFF. The bases read TGTGCCAGCAGAGGAGTGGTAAGAGGAGCGGGAGGGCCCTCTTACACCGGGGAGCTGTTTTTT.